This T cell receptor (beta chain) was obtained from a study of T cells in Graves' hyperthyroidism and ophthalmopathy. The TCR beta CDR3 regions underwent amplification using RNA transcripts as the source. First-round RT-PCR targeting the TCR CDR3 was performed with the HTBI primer set. Using its own MiXCR run on the multiplex PCR reads, TCRdb lists one record per CDR3 protein. The table shows roughly 750,000 distinct CDR3 sequences, with roughly 15% occurring only once. The CDR3 is made up of 14 amino acids. CDR1 and CDR2 from the germline V gene are SGHRS and YFSETQ. Trimming cost V 3 bases and J 6 bases, with 13 bases left between them.

The source material was blood. This sequence joins TRBV5-1 and TRBJ2-1; D is uncertain. The source of this sequence is a man between 18 and 29 years old with Graves' hyperthyroidism. The CDR3 DNA follows: TGCGCCAGCAGCTGGACCCTCGCCCCCAATGAGCAGTTCTTC. Its protein product is CASSWTLAPNEQFF.